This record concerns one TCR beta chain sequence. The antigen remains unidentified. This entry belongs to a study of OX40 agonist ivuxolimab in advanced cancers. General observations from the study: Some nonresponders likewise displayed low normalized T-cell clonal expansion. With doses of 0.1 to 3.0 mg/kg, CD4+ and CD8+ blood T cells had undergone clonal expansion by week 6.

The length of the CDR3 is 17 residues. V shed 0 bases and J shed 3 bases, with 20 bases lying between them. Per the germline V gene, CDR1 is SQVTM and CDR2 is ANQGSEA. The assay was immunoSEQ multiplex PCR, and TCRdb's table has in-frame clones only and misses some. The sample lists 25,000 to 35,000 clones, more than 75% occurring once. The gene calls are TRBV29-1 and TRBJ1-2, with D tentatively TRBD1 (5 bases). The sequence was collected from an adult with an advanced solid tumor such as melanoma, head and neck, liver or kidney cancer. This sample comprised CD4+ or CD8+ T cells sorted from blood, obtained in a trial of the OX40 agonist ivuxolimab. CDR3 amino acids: CSVEDIGEGRADYGYTF. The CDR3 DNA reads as TGCAGCGTTGAAGATATTGGGGAGGGCAGGGCTGACTATGGCTACACCTTC.